The present TCR beta chain was sequenced within a study of shared clonotypes between healthy human individuals. The assay was immunoSEQ multiplex PCR, and TCRdb's table has in-frame clones only and misses some. Among 740,000 or so clones listed, around four fifths were seen once. Looked up from germline, CDR1 is MDHEN and CDR2 is SYDVKM. There are 13 residues in the CDR3. Trimming removed 3 bases at V and 6 bases at J, with 12 bases between. The table lists this clone with a few counts. The antigen is not known. General study results and limits: The low donor count limited represented genetic and exposure-history diversity.

This receptor was identified in a woman in her 30s in good health. Sequences were obtained from memory CD4+ T cells sorted from blood. This sample's subset: CD45RA-negative fraction. The V call is TRBV28, the J call TRBJ2-7; D perhaps matches TRBD2 (6 bases). In nucleotides, the CDR3 is TGTGCCAGCAGTTTGTCAGGCGGGGCCGAGCAGTACTTC. It specifies CASSLSGGAEQYF. The full variable domain, with the rest looked up from reference TRBV28 and TRBJ2-7, is DVKVTQSSRYLVKRTGEKVFLECVQDMDHENMFWYRQDPGLGLRLIYFSYDVKMKEKGDIPEGYSVSREKKERFSLILESASTNQTSMYLCASSLSGGAEQYFGPGTRLTVT.